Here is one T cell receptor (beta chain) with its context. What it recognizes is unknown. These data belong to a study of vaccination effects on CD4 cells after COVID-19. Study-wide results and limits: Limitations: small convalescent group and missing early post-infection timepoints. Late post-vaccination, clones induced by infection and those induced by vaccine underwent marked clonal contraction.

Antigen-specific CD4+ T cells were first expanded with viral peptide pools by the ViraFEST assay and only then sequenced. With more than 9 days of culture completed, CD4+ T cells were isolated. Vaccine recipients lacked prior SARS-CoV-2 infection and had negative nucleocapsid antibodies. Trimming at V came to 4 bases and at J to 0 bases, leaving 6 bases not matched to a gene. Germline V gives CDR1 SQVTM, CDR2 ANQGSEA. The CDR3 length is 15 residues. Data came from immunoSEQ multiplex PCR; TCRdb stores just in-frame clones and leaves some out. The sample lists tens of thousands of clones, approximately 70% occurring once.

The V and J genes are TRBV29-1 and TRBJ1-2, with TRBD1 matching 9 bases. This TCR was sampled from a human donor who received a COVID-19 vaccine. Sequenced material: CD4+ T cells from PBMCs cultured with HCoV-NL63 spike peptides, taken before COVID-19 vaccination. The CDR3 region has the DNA TGCAGCGTTGCGGACAGGGGCACCACTAACTATGGCTACACCTTC. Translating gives CSVADRGTTNYGYTF. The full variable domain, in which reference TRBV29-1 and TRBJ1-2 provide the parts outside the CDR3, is SAVISQKPSRDICQRGTSLTIQCQVDSQVTMMFWYRQQPGQSLTLIATANQGSEATYESGFVIDKFPISRPNLTFSTLTVSNMSPEDSSIYLCSVADRGTTNYGYTFGSGTRLTVV.